The present entry profiles one T cell receptor beta chain with its context. V lost 0 bases to trimming and J lost 6 bases, with 12 bases between them. CDR1 is LGHNA, CDR2 YNFKEQ, per germline. The CDR3 runs 16 residues. This specimen belongs to a study of T cells in Graves' hyperthyroidism and ophthalmopathy. Amplified regions were TCR beta CDR3 sequences from RNA transcripts. A first-round RT-PCR of the TCR CDR3 used the HTBI primer set. TCRdb redid the calling of the multiplex PCR reads with MiXCR, one entry per CDR3 protein. The sample consists of roughly 520,000 distinct CDR3 sequences, around 24% of them appearing once.

The rearrangement links TRBV4-2 to TRBJ1-6, with D possibly matching TRBD1 (5 bases). The source material was blood. This receptor was taken from a woman under 40 with Graves' ophthalmopathy. The CDR3 is CASSQDQGRTNSPLHF. CDR3 nucleotides: TGTGCCAGCAGCCAAGATCAGGGACGGACTAATTCACCCCTCCACTTT.